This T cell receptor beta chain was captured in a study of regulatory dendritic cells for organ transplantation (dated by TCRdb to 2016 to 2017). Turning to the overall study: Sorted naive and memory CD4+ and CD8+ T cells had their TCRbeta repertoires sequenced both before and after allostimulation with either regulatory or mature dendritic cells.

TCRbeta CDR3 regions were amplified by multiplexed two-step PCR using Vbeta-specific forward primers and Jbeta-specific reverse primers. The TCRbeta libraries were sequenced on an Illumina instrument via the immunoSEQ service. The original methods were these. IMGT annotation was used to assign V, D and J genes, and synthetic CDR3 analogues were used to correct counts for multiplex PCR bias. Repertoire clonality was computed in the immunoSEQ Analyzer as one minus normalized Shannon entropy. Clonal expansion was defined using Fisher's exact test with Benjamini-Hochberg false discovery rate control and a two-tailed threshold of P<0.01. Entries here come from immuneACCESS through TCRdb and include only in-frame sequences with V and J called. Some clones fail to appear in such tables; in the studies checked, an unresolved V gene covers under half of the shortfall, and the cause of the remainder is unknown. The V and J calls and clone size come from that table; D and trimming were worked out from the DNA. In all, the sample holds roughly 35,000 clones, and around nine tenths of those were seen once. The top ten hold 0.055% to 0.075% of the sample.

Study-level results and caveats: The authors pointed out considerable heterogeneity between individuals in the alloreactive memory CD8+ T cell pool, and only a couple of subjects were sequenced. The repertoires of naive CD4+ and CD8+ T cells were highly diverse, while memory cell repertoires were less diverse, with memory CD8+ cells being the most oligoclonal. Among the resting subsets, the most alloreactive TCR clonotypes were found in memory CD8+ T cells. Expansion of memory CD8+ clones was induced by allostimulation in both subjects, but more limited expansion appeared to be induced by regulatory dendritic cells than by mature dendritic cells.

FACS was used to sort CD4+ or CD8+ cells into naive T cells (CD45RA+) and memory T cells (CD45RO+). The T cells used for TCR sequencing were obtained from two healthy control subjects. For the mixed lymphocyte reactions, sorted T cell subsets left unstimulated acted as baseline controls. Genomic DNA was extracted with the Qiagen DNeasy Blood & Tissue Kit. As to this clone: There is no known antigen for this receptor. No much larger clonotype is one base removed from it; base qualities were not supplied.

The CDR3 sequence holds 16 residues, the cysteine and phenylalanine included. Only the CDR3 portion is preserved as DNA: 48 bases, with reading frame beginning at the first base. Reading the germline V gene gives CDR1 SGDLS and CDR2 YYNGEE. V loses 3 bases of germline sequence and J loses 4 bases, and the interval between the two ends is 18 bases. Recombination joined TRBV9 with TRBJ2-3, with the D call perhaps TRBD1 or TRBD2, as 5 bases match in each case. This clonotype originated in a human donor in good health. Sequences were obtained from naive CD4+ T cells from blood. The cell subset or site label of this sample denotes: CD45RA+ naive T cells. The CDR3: CASSAGSYQRADTQYF. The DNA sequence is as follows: TGTGCCAGCAGCGCAGGGAGCTATCAAAGGGCAGATACGCAGTATTTT.